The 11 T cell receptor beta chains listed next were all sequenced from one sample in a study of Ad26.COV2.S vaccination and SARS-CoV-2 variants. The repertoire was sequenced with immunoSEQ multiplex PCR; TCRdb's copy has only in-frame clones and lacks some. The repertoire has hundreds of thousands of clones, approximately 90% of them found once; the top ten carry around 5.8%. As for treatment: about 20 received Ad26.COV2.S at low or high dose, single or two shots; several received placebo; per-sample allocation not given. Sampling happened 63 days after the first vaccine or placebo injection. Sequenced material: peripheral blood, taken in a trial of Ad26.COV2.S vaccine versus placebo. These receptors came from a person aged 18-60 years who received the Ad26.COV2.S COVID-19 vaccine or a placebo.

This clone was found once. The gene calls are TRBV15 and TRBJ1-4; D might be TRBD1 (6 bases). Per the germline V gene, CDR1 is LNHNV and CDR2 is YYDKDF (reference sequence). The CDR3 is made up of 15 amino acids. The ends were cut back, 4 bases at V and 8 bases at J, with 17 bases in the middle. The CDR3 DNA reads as TGTGCCACCAGCACCAACAGGGTATTAAACGAAAAACTGTTTTTT. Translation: CATSTNRVLNEKLFF.

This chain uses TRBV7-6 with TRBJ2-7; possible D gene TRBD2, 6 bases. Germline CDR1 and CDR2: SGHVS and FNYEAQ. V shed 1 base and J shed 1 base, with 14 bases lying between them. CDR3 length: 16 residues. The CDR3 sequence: CASSLGWGDGSYEQYF. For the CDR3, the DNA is TGTGCCAGCAGCTTAGGTTGGGGGGACGGATCCTACGAGCAGTACTTC.

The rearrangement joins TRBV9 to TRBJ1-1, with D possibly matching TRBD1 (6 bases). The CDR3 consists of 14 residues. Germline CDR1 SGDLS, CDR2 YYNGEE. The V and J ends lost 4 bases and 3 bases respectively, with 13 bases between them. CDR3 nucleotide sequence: TGTGCCAGCAGCACCCATGACAGGCACACTGAAGCTTTCTTT. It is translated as CASSTHDRHTEAFF.

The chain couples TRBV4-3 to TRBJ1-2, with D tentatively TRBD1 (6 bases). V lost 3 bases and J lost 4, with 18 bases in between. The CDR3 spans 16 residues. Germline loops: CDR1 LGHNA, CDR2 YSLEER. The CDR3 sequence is CASSQALDSSSYGYTF. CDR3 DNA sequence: TGCGCCAGCAGCCAGGCGTTGGACAGCTCCAGCTATGGCTACACCTTC.

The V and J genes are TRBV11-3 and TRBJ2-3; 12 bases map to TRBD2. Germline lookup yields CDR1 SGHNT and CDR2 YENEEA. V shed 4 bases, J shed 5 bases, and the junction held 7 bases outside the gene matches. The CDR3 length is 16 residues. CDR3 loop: CASSSRLAGVRDTQYF. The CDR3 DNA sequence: TGTGCCAGCAGCTCGAGACTAGCGGGGGTTCGAGATACGCAGTATTTT. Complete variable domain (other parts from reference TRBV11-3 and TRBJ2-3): EAGVVQSPRYKIIEKKQPVAFWCNPISGHNTLYWYLQNLGQGPELLIRYENEEAVDDSQLPKDRFSAERLKGVDSTLKIQPAELGDSAVYLCASSSRLAGVRDTQYFGPGTRLTVL.

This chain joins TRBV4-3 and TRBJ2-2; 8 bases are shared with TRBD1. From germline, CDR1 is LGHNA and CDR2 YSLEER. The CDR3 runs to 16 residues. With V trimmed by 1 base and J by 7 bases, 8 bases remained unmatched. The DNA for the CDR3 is TGCGCCAGCAGCCAAGGAACAGGGGGGTACAGCGGGGAGCTGTTTTTT. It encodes CASSQGTGGYSGELFF.

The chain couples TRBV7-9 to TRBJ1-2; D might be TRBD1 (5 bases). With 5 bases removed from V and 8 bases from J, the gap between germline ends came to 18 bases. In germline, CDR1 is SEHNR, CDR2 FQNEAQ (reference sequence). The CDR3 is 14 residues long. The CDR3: CASSPERDFNGYTF. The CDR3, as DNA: TGTGCCAGCAGCCCGGAGCGGGACTTTAACGGCTACACCTTC. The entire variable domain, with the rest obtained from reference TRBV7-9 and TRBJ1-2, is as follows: DTGVSQNPRHKITKRGQNVTFRCDPISEHNRLYWYRQTLGQGPEFLTYFQNEAQLEKSRLLSDRFSAERPKGSFSTLEIQRTEQGDSAMYLCASSPERDFNGYTFGSGTRLTVV.

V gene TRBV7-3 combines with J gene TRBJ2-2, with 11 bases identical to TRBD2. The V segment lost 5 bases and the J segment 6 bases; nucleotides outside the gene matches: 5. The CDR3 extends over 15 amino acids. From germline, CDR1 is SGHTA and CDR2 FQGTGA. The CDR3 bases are TGTGCCAGCAGCCGACGACTAGCGGGACCCGGGGAGCTGTTTTTT. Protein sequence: CASSRRLAGPGELFF.

The CDR3 DNA sequence: TGTGCCTGGAGTGTAACGTACGAGCAGTACTTC. Its protein is CAWSVTYEQYF. The gene calls are TRBV30 and TRBJ2-7; D remains unclear. V was pared by 0 bases and J by 4 bases, with 4 bases between. Per germline, CDR1 GTSNPN and CDR2 SVGIG (reference sequence). CDR3 length: 11 residues.

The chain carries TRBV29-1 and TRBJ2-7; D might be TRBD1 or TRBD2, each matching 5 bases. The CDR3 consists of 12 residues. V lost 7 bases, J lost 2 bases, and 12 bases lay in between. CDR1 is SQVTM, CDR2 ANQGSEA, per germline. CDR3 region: CSARDGTYEQYF. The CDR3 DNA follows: TGCAGCGCCAGGGACGGAACCTACGAGCAGTACTTC.

CDR3 sequence: CAIRKDNEQYF. Written as DNA, the CDR3 is TGTGCCATCAGGAAGGACAACGAGCAGTACTTC. The chain is built from TRBV10-3 and TRBJ2-7, with a tentative D call TRBD1 (5 bases). Trimming stripped 6 bases from V and 5 bases from J, with 8 bases between. The CDR3 runs 11 residues. CDR1 ENHRY and CDR2 SYGVKD come from the germline V gene.